This T cell receptor (beta chain) originates from a study of blood T cell repertoires in COVID-19. For the study at large: Material from acute and convalescent COVID-19 was sourced from the United States, Italy and Spain.

Germline V CDR1 and CDR2: MNHNS, SASEGT. The CDR3 runs 15 residues. Trimming left V 1 base short and J 5 bases short, with 14 bases between. The data were produced by immunoSEQ multiplex PCR, yet TCRdb's version contains in-frame clones alone and is incomplete. The sample holds about 160,000 clones, 87% seen once. The clonotype originates from a woman aged 40 to 55 who had been exposed to COVID-19. Input material: PBMCs or T cells enriched from blood (not recorded which). The chain combines TRBV6-1 with TRBJ1-2; tentatively, D is TRBD1 (5 bases). CDR3 nucleotides: TGTGCCAGCAGTGAAGTTCAGGGTCGCTCATATGGCTACACCTTC. It specifies CASSEVQGRSYGYTF.